The rows below give T cell receptor beta chains drawn from one sample of a study of T cell repertoires in cytomegalovirus infection. TCRdb passed the reads through MiXCR, listing each CDR3 protein once. This sample carries fewer than 300,000 distinct CDR3 sequences, roughly a quarter of them seen once, and the ten largest clones take approximately 14%. The source material was PBMCs. These receptors were obtained from a human donor in good health (CMV status not recorded). Some clones in this sample may be carry-over from other donors' samples. CDR3s include the opening cysteine and the closing phenylalanine or tryptophan.

cdr3_length v_call cdr3_aa
15 TRBV7-9 CASSLALAGQETQYF
16 TRBV6-2/TRBV6-3 CASSYPTGGVAYEQYF
15 TRBV5-5 CASSLRQGGRQPQHF
15 TRBV27 CASSPGFGRQETQYF
13 TRBV29-1 CSVRGGWTYEQYF
14 TRBV7-2 CASSLRQGTDTQYF
17 TRBV7-2 CASSLRSMSGIYNEQFF
15 TRBV20-1 CSARTGGRGNQPQHF
16 TRBV19 CASSIGRLHTYNEQFF
16 TRBV28 CASSLIFFGQSYSYTF
16 TRBV7-2 CASSRYSTAMNTEAFF
11 TRBV7-2 CASSSRESQHF
13 TRBV6-4 CASSEDNTGELFF
15 TRBV19 CASSMFTGTDNEQFF